Listed below are T cell receptor beta chains from one sample, sequenced in a study of blood T cell repertoires in COVID-19. This table comes from immunoSEQ multiplex PCR, and its TCRdb copy is limited to in-frame clones, with some not included. Of about 14,000 clones listed, roughly 75% are singletons. The sequencing sample was made of peripheral blood. These receptors came from a boy between 2 and 10 years old with active or convalescent COVID-19. Each CDR3 is given with its conserved first and last residue. The order of the fields is J gene, D gene, clone size, V gene, CDR3 DNA, CDR3 protein. D genes are given only for firm matches. The size entry is marked missing in some rows and otherwise reads once, few, many or a size class.

TRBJ1-1 - once TRBV7-2 TGTGCCAGCAGCTTAGGTACGGGGGCTTTCTTT CASSLGTGAFF
TRBJ2-5 TRBD1 - TRBV19 TGTGCCAGTAGTATTATCTCAGGGGGCGCGGGAAAAGAGACCCAGTACTTC CASSIISGGAGKETQYF
TRBJ1-5 - - TRBV19 TGTGCCAGTAGTATAGGGTCCAGGTGGGTTGATCAGCCCCAGCATTTT CASSIGSRWVDQPQHF
TRBJ2-5 TRBD2 few TRBV3-1/TRBV3-2 TGTGCCAGCAGCCAAGATAGGGGAGGGTGGGAGACCCAGTACTTC CASSQDRGGWETQYF
TRBJ1-3 - - TRBV5-5 TGTGCCAGCAGCTTCGGTGCCTCCTCTGGAAACACCATATATTTT CASSFGASSGNTIYF
TRBJ2-7 TRBD2 - TRBV9 TGTGCCAGCAGCGCGGGACTAGCGGACTCCTACGAGCAGTACTTC CASSAGLADSYEQYF
TRBJ1-6 - - TRBV15 TGTGCCACCAGCAGAGGACAGGCGACAAATTCACCCCTCCACTTT CATSRGQATNSPLHF
TRBJ2-5 - - TRBV6-2/TRBV6-3 TGTGCCAGCAGTGGCGGGCGCAAAGAGACCCAGTACTTC CASSGGRKETQYF
TRBJ2-1 - - TRBV11-2 TGTGCCAGCAGCTTAGTAGGGCGGGACGCCTACAATGAGCAGTTCTTC CASSLVGRDAYNEQFF
TRBJ1-2 TRBD1 - TRBV6-5 TGTGCCAGCAGTTACTACAGGGGGCAAAACTATGGCTACACCTTC CASSYYRGQNYGYTF
TRBJ2-3 TRBD2 - TRBV7-7 TGTGCTAGCAGCTCGGAACTAGCGAGCGGCACAGATACGCAGTATTTT CASSSELASGTDTQYF
TRBJ1-5 - - TRBV12-3/TRBV12-4 TGTGCCAGCAGTTTAGCGGGGGGTCAGCCCCAGCATTTT CASSLAGGQPQHF
TRBJ2-3 TRBD2 - TRBV5-1 TGCGCCAGCAGCTCGACTAGCGGCACAGATACGCAGTATTTT CASSSTSGTDTQYF
TRBJ2-1 - - TRBV3-1/TRBV3-2 TGTGCCAGCAGCCACAGGGCGGCCACTCACAATGAGCAGTTCTTC CASSHRAATHNEQFF
TRBJ2-6 TRBD1 - TRBV7-9 TGTGCCATGAAGATCGGGACAGCAACCAACGTCCTGACTTTC CAMKIGTATNVLTF
TRBJ1-4 TRBD1 medium-sized TRBV7-9 TGTGCCAGCAGCCGAACAGGGGTCGCAACTAATGAAAAACTGTTTTTT CASSRTGVATNEKLFF
TRBJ1-5 - - TRBV5-5 TGTGCCAGCAGCTCGGGACACTTAGATTATCAGCCCCAGCATTTT CASSSGHLDYQPQHF
TRBJ2-1 TRBD1 - TRBV27 TGTGCCAGCAGTTTTTATGGGACAGGGATATCAGGGACCTACAATGAGCAGTTCTTC CASSFYGTGISGTYNEQFF
TRBJ1-5 TRBD1 - TRBV10-3 TGTGCCATTGGGACAGGGTATAGCAATCAGCCCCAGCATTTT CAIGTGYSNQPQHF
TRBJ2-3 TRBD2 - TRBV14 TGTGCCAGCAGCCAATATAGCGGGAGTGGTGATACGCAGTATTTT CASSQYSGSGDTQYF
TRBJ1-2 TRBD1 - TRBV7-9 TGTGCCAGCAGCCGTAAAACAGGGGGCTATGGCTACACCTTC CASSRKTGGYGYTF
TRBJ2-1 - once TRBV7-8 TGTGCCAGCAGCTCGCCCTTGCGGCATGGAGAGCAGTTCTTC CASSSPLRHGEQFF
TRBJ1-5 TRBD1 - TRBV4-1 TGCGCCAGCAGTAAGGGCCAGGGGGGCTCGAGTAAGAGCAATCAGCCCCAGCATTTT CASSKGQGGSSKSNQPQHF
TRBJ1-2 - - TRBV30 TGTGCCTGGAGTGGGGGCAGTAGGTATGGCTACACCTTC CAWSGGSRYGYTF
TRBJ1-1 TRBD1 - TRBV5-1 TGCGCCAGCAGCGACGGGGACAGGGTGGGGAACACTGAAGCTTTCTTT CASSDGDRVGNTEAFF
TRBJ1-1 - - TRBV10-3 TGTGCCATCAGTGACGGTACAGGGAACACTGAAGCTTTCTTT CAISDGTGNTEAFF
TRBJ1-1 TRBD1 - TRBV18 TGTGCCAGCTCACGACAGGGCACTGAAGCTTTCTTT CASSRQGTEAFF
TRBJ1-2 - - TRBV19 TGTGCCAGTTCCGCCTCGGCGGGTGGGGACTATGGCTACACCTTC CASSASAGGDYGYTF
TRBJ1-1 TRBD1 medium-sized TRBV18 TGTGCCAGCTCCCGCGGACAGGGAGAAAAAGTCGGTGAAGCTTTCTTT CASSRGQGEKVGEAFF
TRBJ2-7 - - TRBV6-5 TGTGCCAGCAGGACACCGATGGGCTACGAGCAGTACTTC CASRTPMGYEQYF
TRBJ1-6 - - TRBV2 TGTGCCAGCAGTGAACACAGGGTCAATTCACCCCTCCACTTT CASSEHRVNSPLHF
TRBJ2-1 - - TRBV9 TGTGCCAGCAGCGTAGGGGGGCACCAGACATACAATGAGCAGTTCTTC CASSVGGHQTYNEQFF
TRBJ2-7 - - TRBV4-1 TGCGCCAGCAGCCAAAGTGCCCTCGAGGAGCAGTACTTC CASSQSALEEQYF
TRBJ2-3 TRBD2 - TRBV11-2 TGTGCCAGCAGCTTTTTAGCGGGGGGGCAAAGAGATACGCAGTATTTT CASSFLAGGQRDTQYF
TRBJ2-7 TRBD1 medium-sized TRBV5-1 TGCGCCAGCAGCCCCGGGACAGGGGGCTACGAGCAGTACTTC CASSPGTGGYEQYF
TRBJ2-3 - - TRBV28 TGTGCCGGTCGAATGATGAGCGGGGATACGCAGTATTTT CAGRMMSGDTQYF
TRBJ1-2 TRBD1 - TRBV6-2/TRBV6-3 TGTGCCAGCAGTTATTCGGACAGGGTCTATGGCTACACCTTC CASSYSDRVYGYTF
TRBJ1-1 TRBD1 - TRBV27 TGTGCCAGCAGCCTGCAGGGGGTCCGAAACACTGAAGCTTTCTTT CASSLQGVRNTEAFF
TRBJ1-1 TRBD1 once TRBV28 TGTGCCAGCAGTTTACAGGGGGCGAAGACTGAAGCTTTCTTT CASSLQGAKTEAFF
TRBJ1-2 - - TRBV27 TGTGCCAGCAGTCCGGGACAAACAAGAGGCTACACCTTC CASSPGQTRGYTF
TRBJ2-3 - once TRBV9 TGTGCCAGCGGCGAGGGGGATACGCAGTATTTT CASGEGDTQYF
TRBJ2-3 - - TRBV3-1/TRBV3-2 TGTGCCAGCAGCCTAAACCCGAGCAATACGCAGTATTTT CASSLNPSNTQYF
TRBJ2-5 - few TRBV5-1 TGCGCCAGCAGCTTCAGGGGAGTGGGAATCTTGACGGAGACCCAGTACTTC CASSFRGVGILTETQYF
TRBJ2-7 TRBD1 - TRBV11-2 TGTGCCAGCAGCTTATCGCAGGGGGCTTTTGAGCAGTACTTC CASSLSQGAFEQYF
TRBJ2-7 - - TRBV30 TGTGCCTGGAGTGTCGGAGGGATCTACGAGCAGTACTTC CAWSVGGIYEQYF
TRBJ1-6 TRBD1 few TRBV27 TGTGCCAGCAGTTTGGGGGGACAGGGGTTGTCACCCCTCCACTTT CASSLGGQGLSPLHF
TRBJ1-1 TRBD1 - TRBV19 TGTGCCGCACGGCGGACAGGGAACACTGAAGCTTTCTTT CAARRTGNTEAFF
TRBJ2-3 TRBD1 - TRBV5-4 TGTGCCAGCAGCCCCGGACAGGGAGGCGCAGATACGCAGTATTTT CASSPGQGGADTQYF
TRBJ2-2 - large TRBV12-3/TRBV12-4 TGTGCCAGCAGCCATCGGGGGGAGCTGTTTTTT CASSHRGELFF
TRBJ2-1 TRBD2 medium-sized TRBV6-5 TGTGCCAGCAGTTACCGGACTAGTCGGGATGAGCAGTTCTTC CASSYRTSRDEQFF
TRBJ2-3 TRBD1 - TRBV6-6 TGTGCCAGCAGTCGAGGGACAGGGGTAACCACAGATACGCAGTATTTT CASSRGTGVTTDTQYF
TRBJ1-1 - - TRBV5-1 TGCGCCAGCAGCCTGAGGGACACCACTGAAGCTTTCTTT CASSLRDTTEAFF
TRBJ2-2 - - TRBV7-7 TGTGCTAGCAGCTTCGTACTCACCGGGGAGCTGTTTTTT CASSFVLTGELFF
TRBJ1-5 - - TRBV4-1 TGCGCCAGCAGCCAAGTGGCGGGGTTTGACAATCAGCCCCAGCATTTT CASSQVAGFDNQPQHF
TRBJ2-7 - - TRBV11-2 TGTGCCAGCAGCGACATAGACCTTAGATACGAGCAGTACTTC CASSDIDLRYEQYF
TRBJ1-5 - few TRBV10-2 TGCGCCAGCAGTGTCGGGGATAGCAATCAGCCCCAGCATTTT CASSVGDSNQPQHF
TRBJ1-4 TRBD1 - TRBV7-9 TGTGCCAGCACCCCCTCCCCCGGGACAGGCGGTGAAAAACTGTTTTTT CASTPSPGTGGEKLFF
TRBJ1-6 - once TRBV28 TGTGCCAGCAGTTTACACGGGGGTTTGAGATCACCCCTCCACTTT CASSLHGGLRSPLHF
TRBJ2-3 - - TRBV12-5 TGTGCTAGTGGTTTGGTTGGCAGGGAAGGCCCAGATACGCAGTATTTT CASGLVGREGPDTQYF
TRBJ1-3 - few TRBV5-5 TGTGCCAGCAGCTTGTTGCGGGGGAGGTCTGGAAACACCATATATTTT CASSLLRGRSGNTIYF